Described below is a single T cell receptor beta chain sequence and its context. This sample is part of a study of blood T cell repertoires in COVID-19. Overall study: There were acute and convalescent COVID-19 samples, and they came from the United States, Italy and Spain. The cDNA or gDNA used as material had been derived from T cells, B-cell-depleted T cells, or PBMCs.

As processed by the authors: Researchers report that nucleated cell counts were estimated from reference gene primer amplification. The assay was immunoSEQ multiplex PCR, and TCRdb's table has in-frame clones only and misses some. That table gives V, J and clone size, and the DNA gave D and trimming. Of around 130,000 clones in the sample, 70% to 85% were seen once. The CDR3 covers 14 residues. In germline, CDR1 is LNHDA, CDR2 SQIVND (reference sequence). V was clipped by 3 bases and J by 4 bases, with 12 bases between them. This receptor was taken from a woman aged 55-70 years with acute or convalescent COVID-19. The chain uses TRBV19 and TRBJ1-1; D not resolved. Sample: peripheral blood. CDR3 nucleotides: TGTGCCAGTAGTATGAGCAGCGGATTCACTGAAGCTTTCTTT. This sequence encodes CASSMSSGFTEAFF.